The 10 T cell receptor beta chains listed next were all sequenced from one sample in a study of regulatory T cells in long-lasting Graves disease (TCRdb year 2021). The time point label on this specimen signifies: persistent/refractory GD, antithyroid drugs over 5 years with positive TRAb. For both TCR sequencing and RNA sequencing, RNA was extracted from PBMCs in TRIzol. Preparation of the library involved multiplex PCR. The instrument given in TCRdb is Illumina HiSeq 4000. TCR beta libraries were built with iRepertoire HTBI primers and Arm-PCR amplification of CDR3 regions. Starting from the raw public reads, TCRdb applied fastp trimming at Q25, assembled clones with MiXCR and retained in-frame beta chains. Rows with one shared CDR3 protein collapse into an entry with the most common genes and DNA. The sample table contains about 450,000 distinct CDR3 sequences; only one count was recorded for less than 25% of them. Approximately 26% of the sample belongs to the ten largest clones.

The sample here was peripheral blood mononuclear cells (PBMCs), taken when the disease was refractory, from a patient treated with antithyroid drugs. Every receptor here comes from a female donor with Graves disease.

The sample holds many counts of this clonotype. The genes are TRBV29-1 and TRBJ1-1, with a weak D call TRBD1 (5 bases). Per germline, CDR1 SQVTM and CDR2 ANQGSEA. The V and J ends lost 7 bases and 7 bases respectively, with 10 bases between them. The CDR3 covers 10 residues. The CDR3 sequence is CSAGLNEAFF. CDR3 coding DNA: TGCAGCGCGGGACTTAATGAAGCTTTCTTT.

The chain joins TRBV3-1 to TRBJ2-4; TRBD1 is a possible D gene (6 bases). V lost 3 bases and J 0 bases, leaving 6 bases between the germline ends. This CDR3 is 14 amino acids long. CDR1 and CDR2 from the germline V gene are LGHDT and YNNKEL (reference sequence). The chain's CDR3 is CASSHRGAKNIQYF. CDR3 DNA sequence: TGTGCCAGCAGCCACAGGGGAGCCAAAAACATTCAGTACTTC.

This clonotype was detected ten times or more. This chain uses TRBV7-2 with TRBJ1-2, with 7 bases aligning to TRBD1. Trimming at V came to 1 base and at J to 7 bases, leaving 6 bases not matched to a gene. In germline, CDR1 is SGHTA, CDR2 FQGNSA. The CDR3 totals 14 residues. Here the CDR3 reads CASSLGRTGGGYTF. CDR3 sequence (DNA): TGTGCCAGCAGCTTAGGGCGGACAGGTGGTGGCTACACCTTC.

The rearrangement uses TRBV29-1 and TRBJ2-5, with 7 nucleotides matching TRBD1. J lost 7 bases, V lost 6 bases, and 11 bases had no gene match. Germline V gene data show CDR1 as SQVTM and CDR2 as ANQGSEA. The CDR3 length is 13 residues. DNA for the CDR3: TGCAGCGTCGGTACAGGGGATATTGGGACCCAGTACTTC. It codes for CSVGTGDIGTQYF.

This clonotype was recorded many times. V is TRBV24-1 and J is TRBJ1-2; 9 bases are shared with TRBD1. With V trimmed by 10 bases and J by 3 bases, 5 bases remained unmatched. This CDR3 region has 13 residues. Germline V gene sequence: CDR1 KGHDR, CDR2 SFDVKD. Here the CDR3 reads CATSGTGYYGYTF. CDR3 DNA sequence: TGTGCCACTTCCGGGACAGGGTACTATGGCTACACCTTC.

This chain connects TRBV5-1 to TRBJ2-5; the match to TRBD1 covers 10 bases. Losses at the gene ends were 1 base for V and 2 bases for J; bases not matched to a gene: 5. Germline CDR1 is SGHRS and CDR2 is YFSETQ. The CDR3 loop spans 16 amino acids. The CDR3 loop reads CASSLTGTGVQETQYF. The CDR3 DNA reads TGCGCCAGCAGCTTGACTGGGACAGGGGTTCAAGAGACCCAGTACTTC.

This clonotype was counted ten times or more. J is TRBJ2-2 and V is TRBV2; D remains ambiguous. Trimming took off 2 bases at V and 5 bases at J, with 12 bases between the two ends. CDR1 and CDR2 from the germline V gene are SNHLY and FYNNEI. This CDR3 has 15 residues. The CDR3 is CASSESGLETGELFF. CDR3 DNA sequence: TGTGCCAGCAGTGAATCGGGTCTAGAGACCGGGGAGCTGTTTTTT. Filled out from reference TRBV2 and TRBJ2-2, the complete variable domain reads EPEVTQTPSHQVTQMGQEVILRCVPISNHLYFYWYRQILGQKVEFLVSFYNNEISEKSEIFDDQFSVERPDGSNFTLKIRSTKLEDSAMYFCASSESGLETGELFFGEGSRLTVL.

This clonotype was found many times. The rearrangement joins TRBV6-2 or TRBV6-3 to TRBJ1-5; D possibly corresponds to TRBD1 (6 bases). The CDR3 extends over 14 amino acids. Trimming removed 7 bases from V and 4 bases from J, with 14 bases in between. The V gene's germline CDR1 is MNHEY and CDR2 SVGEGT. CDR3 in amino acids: CASTGGGRNQPQHF. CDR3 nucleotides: TGTGCCAGCACGGGGGGGGGGCGGAATCAGCCCCAGCATTTT.

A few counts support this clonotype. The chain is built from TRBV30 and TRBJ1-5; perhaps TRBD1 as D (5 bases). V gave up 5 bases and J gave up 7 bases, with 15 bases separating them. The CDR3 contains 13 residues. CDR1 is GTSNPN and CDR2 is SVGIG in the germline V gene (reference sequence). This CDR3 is CAWCSGGGQPQHF. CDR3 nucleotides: TGTGCCTGGTGTTCTGGGGGAGGACAGCCCCAGCATTTT.

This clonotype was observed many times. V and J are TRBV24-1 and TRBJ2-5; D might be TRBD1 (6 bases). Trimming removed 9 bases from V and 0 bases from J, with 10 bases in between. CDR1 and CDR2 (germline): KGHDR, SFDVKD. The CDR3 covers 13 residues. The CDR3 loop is CATGDTNQETQYF. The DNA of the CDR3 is TGTGCCACCGGGGACACTAACCAAGAGACCCAGTACTTC.